This passage covers 30 T cell receptor beta chains from one sample sequenced in a study of T cell repertoires in ileal Crohn's disease (dated by TCRdb to between 2018 and 2020). Libraries were made using the immunoSEQ multiplex PCR assay. TCRdb holds this immuneACCESS table with in-frame rearrangements only. Some clones are missing; in checked studies, unresolved V genes explain under half, and the rest has no known cause. Counted in this sample were 1,100 or so clones; about nine tenths of them appeared once. Of the sample, 3% falls within the top ten clones. Lamina propria lymphocytes from surgical specimens were isolated on a Ficoll-hypaque gradient before cell sorting. The sample comprised CD4+ T cells sorted from the ileum. These TCRs come from an adult with Crohn's disease.

The V and J genes are TRBV28 and TRBJ2-7, with 10 bases fitting TRBD2. J lost 2 bases, V lost 2 bases, and 0 bases had no gene match. The CDR3 runs to 14 residues. From germline, CDR1 is MDHEN and CDR2 SYDVKM. CDR3 sequence reads: CASSLLAGAYEQYF. CDR3 nucleotides: TGTGCCAGCAGTTTACTAGCGGGGGCCTACGAGCAGTACTTC.

The V and J genes are TRBV30 and TRBJ1-4; 11 nucleotides align to TRBD1. V was pared by 1 base and J by 2 bases, with 9 bases of the junction left unmatched. Germline V gives CDR1 GTSNPN, CDR2 SVGIG (reference sequence). The CDR3 covers 18 residues. Here the CDR3 reads CAWSEFGQGALTNEKLFF. CDR3 sequence (DNA): TGTGCCTGGAGTGAGTTTGGACAGGGGGCATTGACTAATGAAAAACTGTTTTTT.

The V and J genes are TRBV11-3 and TRBJ2-7, with unresolved D. V shed 0 bases and J shed 0 bases, with 3 bases lying between them. Germline loops: CDR1 SGHNT, CDR2 YENEEA. This CDR3 is built from 13 residues. The CDR3 nucleotides are TGTGCCAGCAGCTTAGACAGCTCCTACGAGCAGTACTTC. Protein: CASSLDSSYEQYF.

The rearrangement joins TRBV6-5 to TRBJ1-5; D gene ambiguous. The CDR3 is made up of 13 amino acids. Trimming left V 6 bases short and J 2 bases short, with 8 bases between. Germline V gene data show CDR1 as MNHEY and CDR2 as SVGAGI. This chain's CDR3 is CASSPRGNQPQHF. CDR3 coding DNA: TGTGCCAGCAGCCCCCGTGGCAATCAGCCCCAGCATTTT.

This clone showed up just once. This sequence joins TRBV6-5 and TRBJ1-2; D is possibly TRBD1 (6 bases). CDR1 is MNHEY and CDR2 is SVGAGI in the germline V gene. The V end lost 5 bases, the J end lost 1 base, and 14 bases lay between the germline ends. This CDR3 is 15 amino acids long. The CDR3 sequence is CASSRGQPINYGYTF. In DNA form, the CDR3 reads TGTGCCAGCAGTCGCGGACAGCCCATTAACTATGGCTACACCTTC.

The chain is built from TRBV27 and TRBJ1-2; D unclear. The V gene lost 5 bases and the J gene lost 7 bases, with 14 bases spanning the gap. The CDR3 consists of 13 residues. CDR1 and CDR2 from the germline V gene are MNHEY and SMNVEV (reference sequence). The CDR3: CASSPSGSGGYTF. Written as DNA, the CDR3 is TGTGCCAGCAGTCCCTCGGGGTCAGGTGGCTACACCTTC.

This clone came up once. The V and J genes are TRBV19 and TRBJ2-6, with 10 nucleotides matching TRBD1. V dropped 6 bases and J dropped 1; count of bases not matched to a gene: 6. Germline loops: CDR1 LNHDA, CDR2 SQIVND (reference sequence). The CDR3 spans 17 residues. In DNA form, the CDR3 reads TGTGCCAGTAGGGGACAGGGGTTCGTGTCTGGGGCCAACGTCCTGACTTTC. The encoded protein is CASRGQGFVSGANVLTF.

This clone was found once. V gene TRBV6-6 combines with J gene TRBJ1-1; 7 nucleotides line up with TRBD1. The CDR3 has 14 amino acids. V gave up 5 bases and J gave up 5 bases; unmatched junction bases: 8. The V gene's germline CDR1 is MNHNY and CDR2 SVGAGI (reference sequence). CDR3 amino acids: CASSPQRQGTEAFF. The CDR3 DNA is TGTGCCAGCAGTCCACAACGACAGGGAACTGAAGCTTTCTTT.

This clone was recorded once. The chain joins TRBV5-1 to TRBJ1-5; D ambiguous. This CDR3 spans 15 amino acids. Looked up from germline, CDR1 is SGHRS and CDR2 is YFSETQ. Trimming left V 0 bases short and J 5 bases short, with 12 bases between. The DNA for the CDR3 is TGCGCCAGCAGCTTGGACGACTTCCACGATCAGCCCCAGCATTTT. This encodes CASSLDDFHDQPQHF.

The CDR3 sequence is CASSNGVSPRQFF. The CDR3 DNA reads TGCGCCAGCAGCAACGGTGTATCTCCCCGGCAGTTCTTC. The J gene is TRBJ2-1, the V gene TRBV10-2; D ambiguous. CDR1 is WSHSY, CDR2 SAAADI, per germline. This CDR3 comprises 13 residues. V lost 6 bases to trimming and J lost 12 bases, with 18 bases between them.

The genes are TRBV9 and TRBJ2-3, with 10 bases fitting TRBD2. The germline V gene encodes CDR1 SGDLS and CDR2 YYNGEE. V was clipped by 3 bases and J by 0 bases; unmatched bases: 4. CDR3 length: 16 amino acids. CDR3 in DNA: TGTGCCAGCAGCGAGGGACTAGCGCTAAGCACAGATACGCAGTATTTT. Encoded protein: CASSEGLALSTDTQYF.

This clone was seen just once. The rearrangement uses TRBV29-1 and TRBJ2-7, with TRBD1 as a possible D gene (5 bases). The length of the CDR3 is 11 residues. V was pared by 7 bases and J by 6 bases, with 13 bases between. CDR1 is SQVTM and CDR2 is ANQGSEA in the germline V gene. CDR3 nucleotide sequence: TGCAGCGGGATGGGGCTTGGCGAGCAGTACTTC. As protein: CSGMGLGEQYF.

The V and J genes are TRBV19 and TRBJ2-7, with 10 bases matching TRBD1. J lost 3 bases, V lost 3 bases, and 5 bases had no gene match. The CDR3 extends over 15 amino acids. CDR1 LNHDA and CDR2 SQIVND come from the germline V gene (reference sequence). For the CDR3, the DNA is TGTGCCAGTAGTATTGACGGACAGGGGGACTACGAGCAGTACTTC. As protein: CASSIDGQGDYEQYF. The whole variable domain, remainder taken from reference TRBV19 and TRBJ2-7, is DGGITQSPKYLFRKEGQNVTLSCEQNLNHDAMYWYRQDPGQGLRLIYYSQIVNDFQKGDIAEGYSVSREKKESFPLTVTSAQKNPTAFYLCASSIDGQGDYEQYFGPGTRLTVT.

The sample holds one count of this clone. The chain recombines TRBV6-1 with TRBJ2-3, with TRBD2 identical over 12 bases. Germline-derived CDR1 and CDR2 are MNHNS and SASEGT. The CDR3 length is 13 residues. J lost 5 bases, V lost 7 bases, and 1 base had no gene match. CDR3 coding DNA: TGTGCCAGCAAGACTAGCGGGAGAGATACGCAGTATTTT. Amino acid sequence: CASKTSGRDTQYF.

The V and J genes are TRBV30 and TRBJ1-5; the match to TRBD1 covers 8 bases. The V gene's germline CDR1 is GTSNPN and CDR2 SVGIG (reference sequence). After removal of 5 bases from V and 2 bases from J, the junction contained 23 bases not matched to a gene. The CDR3 contains 20 residues. CDR3 amino acids: CAWDRDRWQSAPDGNQPQHF. The CDR3 coding sequence is TGTGCCTGGGACCGGGACAGGTGGCAATCAGCCCCAGATGGCAATCAGCCCCAGCATTTT.

The chain has TRBV7-9 and TRBJ1-5, with D unclear. Trimming pared 0 bases from V and 5 bases from J, leaving 8 bases between. Germline V gene sequence: CDR1 SEHNR, CDR2 FQNEAQ (reference sequence). The CDR3 extends over 14 amino acids. The CDR3 here is CASSLAGDHQPQHF. The CDR3 DNA sequence: TGTGCCAGCAGCTTAGCGGGAGACCATCAGCCCCAGCATTTT.

J is TRBJ1-1 and V is TRBV4-1, with D perhaps matching TRBD1 (5 bases). This CDR3 is built from 17 residues. The V and J ends lost 3 bases and 1 base respectively, with 18 bases between them. The V gene's germline CDR1 is MGHRA and CDR2 YSYEKL. The DNA of the CDR3 is TGCGCCAGCAGCCACTTATTTAACCGGGGGAAGAACACTGAAGCTTTCTTT. Amino acids: CASSHLFNRGKNTEAFF.

This clone has more than one count but fewer than ten. The gene calls are TRBV5-1 and TRBJ1-4; 7 nucleotides line up with TRBD1. The germline gives CDR1 SGHRS, CDR2 YFSETQ. CDR3 length equals 13 residues. J gave up 8 bases and V 5 bases, and 6 bases lay outside the gene matches. The CDR3 DNA reads as TGCGCCAGCAGACGGACAGGAGGGGAAAAACTGTTTTTT. Amino acid sequence: CASRRTGGEKLFF.

This clone occurred a few times. The chain links TRBV15 to TRBJ1-3; a possible D gene is TRBD1 (6 bases). Germline values: CDR1 LNHNV, CDR2 YYDKDF (reference sequence). V was shortened by 5 bases and J by 2 bases, with 16 bases between the two germline ends. The CDR3 consists of 16 residues. CDR3 loop: CATSGITRGTGNTIYF. The CDR3 region has the DNA TGTGCCACCAGCGGGATCACCAGGGGAACTGGAAACACCATATATTTT. Supplemented by reference TRBV15 and TRBJ1-3, the full variable domain reads DAMVIQNPRYQVTQFGKPVTLSCSQTLNHNVMYWYQQKSSQAPKLLFHYYDKDFNNEADTPDNFQSRRPNTSFCFLDIRSPGLGDTAMYLCATSGITRGTGNTIYFGEGSWLTVV.

In its sample, this clone was seen once. The chain is built from TRBV30 and TRBJ2-7; a weak D match, TRBD2 (6 bases). The CDR3 extends over 14 amino acids. The germline V and J ends were trimmed by 2 bases and 4 bases, with 15 bases remaining between them. CDR1 GTSNPN and CDR2 SVGIG come from the germline V gene (reference sequence). The CDR3 DNA reads TGTGCCTGGAGTTTGTCGGGAGTCCCATACGAGCAGTACTTC. This sequence encodes CAWSLSGVPYEQYF. Complete variable domain (other parts from reference TRBV30 and TRBJ2-7): SQTIHQWPATLVQPVGSPLSLECTVEGTSNPNLYWYRQAAGRGLQLLFYSVGIGQISSEVPQNLSASRPQDRQFILSSKKLLLSDSGFYLCAWSLSGVPYEQYFGPGTRLTVT.

The chain recombines TRBV28 with TRBJ1-2; D is possibly TRBD1 (5 bases). CDR1 is MDHEN, CDR2 SYDVKM, per germline. The CDR3 consists of 14 residues. V was trimmed by 3 bases and J by 4 bases, leaving 12 bases between them. In nucleotides, the CDR3 is TGTGCCAGCAGTTTGCACAGGCAATCCTATGGCTACACCTTC. It codes for CASSLHRQSYGYTF.

This sequence joins TRBV7-3 and TRBJ2-7; 11 nucleotides align to TRBD1. Germline V lookup: CDR1 SGHTA, CDR2 FQGTGA. V trimming: 5 bases; J trimming: 4 bases; junction bases outside the gene matches: 4. This CDR3 region has 14 residues. CDR3 amino acids: CASSPGQGAYEQYF. CDR3 sequence (DNA): TGTGCCAGCAGCCCCGGACAGGGGGCTTACGAGCAGTACTTC.

The chain carries TRBV5-1 and TRBJ2-3; D call uncertain. V lost 4 bases, J lost 2 bases, and 5 bases lay in between. The germline gives CDR1 SGHRS, CDR2 YFSETQ. The CDR3 extends over 12 amino acids. CDR3 region: CASSLLTDTQYF. The CDR3, as DNA: TGCGCCAGCAGCCTCCTCACAGATACGCAGTATTTT.

V gene TRBV6-1 combines with J gene TRBJ2-3; weak D call: TRBD1 (6 bases). Germline V gene sequence: CDR1 MNHNS, CDR2 SASEGT. The CDR3 is made up of 12 amino acids. V was trimmed by 6 bases and J by 5 bases, leaving 9 bases between them. The CDR3 sequence is CASSTGRDTQYF. Written as DNA, the CDR3 is TGTGCCAGCAGCACAGGGCGAGATACGCAGTATTTT.

This chain links TRBV6-5 with TRBJ2-1, with 10 positions matching TRBD1. J lost 8 bases, V lost 5 bases, and 6 bases had no gene match. This CDR3 has 14 amino acids. Germline V lookup: CDR1 MNHEY, CDR2 SVGAGI. The CDR3 coding sequence is TGTGCCAGCAGTCAAGACAGGGGGCACGATGAGCAGTTCTTC. Its translation: CASSQDRGHDEQFF.

A single count supports this clone. This chain uses TRBV6-5 with TRBJ1-5; D might be TRBD1 (6 bases). Germline V gives CDR1 MNHEY, CDR2 SVGAGI. V was trimmed by 2 bases and J by 9 bases, leaving 11 bases between them. The CDR3 consists of 13 residues. The chain's CDR3 is CASSYNDRLPQHF. Here the CDR3 DNA reads TGTGCCAGCAGTTACAACGACAGGTTGCCCCAGCATTTT.

The chain has TRBV6-1 and TRBJ2-7; TRBD2 might be the D (6 bases). V gave up 4 bases and J gave up 3 bases, with 13 bases separating them. The CDR3 has 14 residues. CDR1 and CDR2 from the germline V gene are MNHNS and SASEGT. CDR3 amino acids: CASSVVSGNYEQYF. CDR3 DNA sequence: TGTGCCAGCAGTGTAGTTAGCGGAAACTACGAGCAGTACTTC.

V usage is TRBV5-6 and J usage is TRBJ1-2, with D perhaps matching TRBD1 (6 bases). This CDR3 is 14 amino acids long. The V gene lost 3 bases and the J gene lost 2 bases, with 11 bases spanning the gap. Germline assignment: CDR1 SGHDT and CDR2 YYEEEE. The CDR3 sequence: CASSWVRGNYGYTF. In DNA, the CDR3 is TGTGCCAGCAGCTGGGTGAGGGGGAACTATGGCTACACCTTC.

This chain joins TRBV7-2 and TRBJ2-4; D is uncertain. Germline V CDR1 and CDR2: SGHTA, FQGNSA. The CDR3 spans 11 residues. Trimming shortened V by 4 bases and J by 15 bases, and 13 bases separated the two germline ends. For the CDR3, the DNA is TGTGCCAGCAGCTCCTCGACGTGGGCGTACTTC. Encoded protein: CASSSSTWAYF. Drawing the rest from reference TRBV7-2 and TRBJ2-4, the complete variable domain is GAGVSQSPSNKVTEKGKDVELRCDPISGHTALYWYRQSLGQGLEFLIYFQGNSAPDKSGLPSDRFSAERTGGSVSTLTIQRTQQEDSAVYLCASSSSTWAYFGAGTRLSVL.

This chain connects TRBV4-3 to TRBJ2-7, with a weak D call TRBD2 (5 bases). The V end lost 0 bases, the J end lost 3 bases, and 12 bases lay between the germline ends. CDR1 and CDR2 (germline): LGHNA, YSLEER. This CDR3 is built from 15 residues. The CDR3 DNA follows: TGCGCCAGCAGCCAAGATTTGAGGGCCCTCTACGAGCAGTACTTC. This encodes CASSQDLRALYEQYF.